This T cell receptor (beta chain) stems from a study of OX40 agonist ivuxolimab in advanced cancers. In the study overall: The dose-escalation cohort was around 83% male, with a mean age of about 60 years, ranging about 20 to 85.

Overall study results and limits: At 0.1 to 3.0 mg/kg, CD4+ and CD8+ blood T cells expanded clonally by week 6. Several nonresponders also turned out to have low normalized T-cell clonal expansion.

Germline V gene lookup returns CDR1 SGHVS and CDR2 FQNEAQ. This CDR3 contains 16 residues. Losses at the gene ends were 5 bases for V and 5 bases for J; bases not matched to a gene: 11. Worth noting for this clone: Its antigen is unknown.

The assay was immunoSEQ multiplex PCR, and TCRdb's table has in-frame clones only and misses some. Of 68,000 or so clones in the sample, 80% to 85% were seen once. The sequenced sample was CD4+ or CD8+ T cells sorted from blood, obtained in a trial of the OX40 agonist ivuxolimab. The chain couples TRBV7-8 to TRBJ2-3; 9 bases fit TRBD2. This TCR derives from an adult with an advanced solid tumor such as melanoma, head and neck, liver or kidney cancer. The CDR3, as DNA: TGTGCCAGCAGCGGGGGACTAGCCCTTTCGGGAGATACGCAGTATTTT. It yields the protein CASSGGLALSGDTQYF.